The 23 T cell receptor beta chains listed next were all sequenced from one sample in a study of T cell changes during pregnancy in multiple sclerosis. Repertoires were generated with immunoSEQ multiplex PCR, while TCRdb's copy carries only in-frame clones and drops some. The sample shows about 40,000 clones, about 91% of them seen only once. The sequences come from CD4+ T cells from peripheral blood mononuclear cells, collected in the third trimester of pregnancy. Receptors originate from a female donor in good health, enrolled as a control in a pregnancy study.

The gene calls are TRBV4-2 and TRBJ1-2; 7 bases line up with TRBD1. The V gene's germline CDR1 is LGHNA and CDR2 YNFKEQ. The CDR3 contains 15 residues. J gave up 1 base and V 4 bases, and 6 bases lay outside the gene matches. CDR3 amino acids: CASSPWTGLNYGYTF. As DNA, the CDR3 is TGTGCCAGCAGCCCCTGGACAGGCCTTAACTATGGCTACACCTTC.

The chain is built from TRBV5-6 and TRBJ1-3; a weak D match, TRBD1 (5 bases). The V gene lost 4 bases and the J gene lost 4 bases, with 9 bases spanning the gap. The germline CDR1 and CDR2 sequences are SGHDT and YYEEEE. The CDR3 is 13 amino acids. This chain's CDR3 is CASSPSGGNTIYF. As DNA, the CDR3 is TGTGCCAGCAGCCCGTCAGGGGGAAACACCATATATTTT.

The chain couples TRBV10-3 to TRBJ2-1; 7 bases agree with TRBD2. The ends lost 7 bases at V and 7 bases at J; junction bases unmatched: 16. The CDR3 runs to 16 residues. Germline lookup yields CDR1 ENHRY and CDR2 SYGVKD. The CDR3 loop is CAIKRGGGRRLNEQFF. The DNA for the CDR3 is TGTGCCATCAAACGAGGTGGCGGGAGAAGGCTGAATGAGCAGTTCTTC.

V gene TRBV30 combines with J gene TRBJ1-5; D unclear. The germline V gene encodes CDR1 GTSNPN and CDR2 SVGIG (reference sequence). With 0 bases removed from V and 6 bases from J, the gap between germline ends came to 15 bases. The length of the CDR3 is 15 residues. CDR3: CAWSVPRSGAQPQHF. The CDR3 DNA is TGTGCCTGGAGTGTACCCCGGTCGGGAGCTCAGCCCCAGCATTTT.

This CDR3 reads CASSSRLAGNTDTQYF. DNA for the CDR3: TGTGCCAGCAGCTCCCGGCTAGCGGGGAACACAGATACGCAGTATTTT. The chain couples TRBV4-2 to TRBJ2-3; 9 nucleotides line up with TRBD2. Germline V gene lookup returns CDR1 LGHNA and CDR2 YNFKEQ. The CDR3 is made up of 16 amino acids. V dropped 5 bases and J dropped 2; count of bases not matched to a gene: 8.

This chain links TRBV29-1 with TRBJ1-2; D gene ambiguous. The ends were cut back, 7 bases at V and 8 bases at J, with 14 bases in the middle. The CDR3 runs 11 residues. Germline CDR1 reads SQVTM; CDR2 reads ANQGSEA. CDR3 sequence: CSALGVEGYTF. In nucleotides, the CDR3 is TGCAGCGCACTGGGTGTGGAGGGCTACACCTTC.

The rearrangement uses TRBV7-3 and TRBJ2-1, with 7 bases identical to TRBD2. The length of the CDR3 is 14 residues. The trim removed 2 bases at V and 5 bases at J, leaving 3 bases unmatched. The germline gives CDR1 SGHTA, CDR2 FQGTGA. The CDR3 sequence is CASSLWGTNNEQFF. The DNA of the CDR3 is TGTGCCAGCAGCTTATGGGGGACTAACAATGAGCAGTTCTTC.

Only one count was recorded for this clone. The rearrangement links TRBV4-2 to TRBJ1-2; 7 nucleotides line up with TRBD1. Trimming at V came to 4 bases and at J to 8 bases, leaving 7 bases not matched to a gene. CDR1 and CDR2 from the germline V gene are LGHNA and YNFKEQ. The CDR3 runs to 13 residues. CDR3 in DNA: TGTGCCAGCAGCCTGCAGGGGGTTGTCGGCTACACCTTC. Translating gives CASSLQGVVGYTF.

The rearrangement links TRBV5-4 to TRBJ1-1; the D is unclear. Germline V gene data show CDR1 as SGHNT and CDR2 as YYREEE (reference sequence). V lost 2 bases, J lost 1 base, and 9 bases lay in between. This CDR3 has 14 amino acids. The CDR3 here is CASSFRSGNTEAFF. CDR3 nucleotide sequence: TGTGCCAGCAGCTTTCGCTCGGGGAACACTGAAGCTTTCTTT.

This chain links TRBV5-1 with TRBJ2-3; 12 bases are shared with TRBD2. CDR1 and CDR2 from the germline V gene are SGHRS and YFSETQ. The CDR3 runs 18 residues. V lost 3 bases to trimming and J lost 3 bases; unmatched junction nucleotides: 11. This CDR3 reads CASSSTLAGGLSTDTQYF. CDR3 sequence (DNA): TGCGCCAGCAGCTCCACACTAGCGGGGGGCCTAAGTACAGATACGCAGTATTTT.

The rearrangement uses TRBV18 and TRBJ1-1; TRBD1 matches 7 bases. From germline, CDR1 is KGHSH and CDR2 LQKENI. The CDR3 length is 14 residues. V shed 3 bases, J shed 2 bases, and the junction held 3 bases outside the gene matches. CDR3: CASSPGQVNTEAFF. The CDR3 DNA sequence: TGTGCCAGCTCACCCGGACAGGTTAACACTGAAGCTTTCTTT.

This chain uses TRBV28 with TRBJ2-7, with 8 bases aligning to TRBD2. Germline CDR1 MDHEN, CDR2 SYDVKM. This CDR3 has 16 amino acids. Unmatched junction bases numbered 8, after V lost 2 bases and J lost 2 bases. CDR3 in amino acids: CASSLISGSPPYEQYF. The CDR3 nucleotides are TGTGCCAGCAGTTTAATCAGCGGGAGTCCTCCCTACGAGCAGTACTTC.

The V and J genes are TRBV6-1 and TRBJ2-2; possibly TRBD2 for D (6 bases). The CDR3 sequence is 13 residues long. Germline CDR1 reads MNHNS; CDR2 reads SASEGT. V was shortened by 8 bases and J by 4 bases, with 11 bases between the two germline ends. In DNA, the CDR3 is TGTGCCAGCGCCGGGACTTTCACCGGGGAGCTGTTTTTT. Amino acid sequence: CASAGTFTGELFF.

The CDR3 DNA is TGTGCCAGCGCGGCAAACCGGGTAGGCAATCAGCCCCAGCATTTT. It encodes CASAANRVGNQPQHF. V gene TRBV2 combines with J gene TRBJ1-5; D is unresolved. V shed 8 bases and J shed 2 bases, with 16 bases lying between them. CDR1 SNHLY and CDR2 FYNNEI come from the germline V gene. CDR3 length: 15 residues.

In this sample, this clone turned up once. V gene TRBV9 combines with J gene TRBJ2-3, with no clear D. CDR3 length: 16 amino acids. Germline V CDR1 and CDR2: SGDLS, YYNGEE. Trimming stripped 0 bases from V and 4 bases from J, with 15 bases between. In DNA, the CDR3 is TGTGCCAGCAGCGTAGCTGGGTCTAGTCTCCCAGATACGCAGTATTTT. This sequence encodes CASSVAGSSLPDTQYF.

CDR3 loop: CASSFTPNRGGGYTF. DNA for the CDR3: TGTGCCAGCAGTTTTACCCCCAACAGGGGCGGCGGCTACACCTTC. V and J are TRBV6-5 and TRBJ1-2, with 7 positions matching TRBD1. The CDR3 spans 15 residues. Germline V gene lookup returns CDR1 MNHEY and CDR2 SVGAGI. Trimming removed 4 bases from V and 8 bases from J; junction bases left unmatched: 13.

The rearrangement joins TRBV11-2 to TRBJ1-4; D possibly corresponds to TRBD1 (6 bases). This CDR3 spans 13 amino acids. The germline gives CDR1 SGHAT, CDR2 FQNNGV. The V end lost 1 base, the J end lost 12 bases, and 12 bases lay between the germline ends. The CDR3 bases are TGTGCCAGCAGCTTAGTCCAACAGGGAGAACTGTTTTTT. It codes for CASSLVQQGELFF.

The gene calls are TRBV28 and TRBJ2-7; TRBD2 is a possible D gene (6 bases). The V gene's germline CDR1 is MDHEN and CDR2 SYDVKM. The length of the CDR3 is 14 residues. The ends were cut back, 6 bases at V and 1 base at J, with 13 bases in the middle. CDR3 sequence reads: CASSPAGLSYEQYF. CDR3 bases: TGTGCCAGCAGCCCCGCGGGGTTGTCCTACGAGCAGTACTTC.

DNA of the CDR3: TGTGCCAGCAGTGAAGGGCCAGGGGGATCGGGCTACGAGCAGTACTTC. It yields the protein CASSEGPGGSGYEQYF. The chain recombines TRBV6-1 with TRBJ2-7, with 7 bases aligning to TRBD1. CDR3 length equals 16 residues. Per the germline V gene, CDR1 is MNHNS and CDR2 is SASEGT. V lost 1 base and J lost 3; bases outside the gene matches: 9.

The CDR3 protein is CASRKQTGTGELFF. The CDR3 DNA reads as TGTGCCAGCAGGAAACAGACAGGGACCGGGGAGCTGTTTTTT. The chain combines TRBV2 with TRBJ2-2; 7 bases fit TRBD1. V gave up 6 bases and J gave up 5 bases; unmatched junction bases: 6. This CDR3 has 14 amino acids. The germline V gene encodes CDR1 SNHLY and CDR2 FYNNEI. Combining the CDR3 with reference TRBV2 and TRBJ2-2 gives the whole variable domain EPEVTQTPSHQVTQMGQEVILRCVPISNHLYFYWYRQILGQKVEFLVSFYNNEISEKSEIFDDQFSVERPDGSNFTLKIRSTKLEDSAMYFCASRKQTGTGELFFGEGSRLTVL.

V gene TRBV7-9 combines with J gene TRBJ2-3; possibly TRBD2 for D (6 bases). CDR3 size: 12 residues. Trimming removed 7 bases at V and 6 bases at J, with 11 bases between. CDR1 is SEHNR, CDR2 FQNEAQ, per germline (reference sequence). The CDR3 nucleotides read TGTGCCAGCACCAGGGAGGCGGATACGCAGTATTTT. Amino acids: CASTREADTQYF.

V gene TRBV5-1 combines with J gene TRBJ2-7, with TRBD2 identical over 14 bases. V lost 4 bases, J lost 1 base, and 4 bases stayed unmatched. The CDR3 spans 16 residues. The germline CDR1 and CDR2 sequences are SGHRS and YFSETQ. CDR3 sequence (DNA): TGCGCCAGCAGCCCAGGACTAGCGGGGGGATCCTACGAGCAGTACTTC. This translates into CASSPGLAGGSYEQYF.

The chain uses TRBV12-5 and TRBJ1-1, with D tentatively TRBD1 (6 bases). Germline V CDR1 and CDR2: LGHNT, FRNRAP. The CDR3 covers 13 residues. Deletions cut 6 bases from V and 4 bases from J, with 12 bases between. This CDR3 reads CASGQGRGTEAFF. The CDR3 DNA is TGTGCTAGTGGCCAGGGGAGAGGCACTGAAGCTTTCTTT.